The present T cell receptor (beta chain) was sequenced within a study of PD-L1 blockade in urothelial cancer. Study-level background: Patients began atezolizumab, 1,200 mg intravenously every 3 weeks, at some point between 2013 and 2014. Between 0 and 3 prior chemotherapy regimens had been given to patients. Blood was subjected to analysis at 3 weeks (second dose) and 6 weeks following treatment start. T cells were recovered from blood samples at a median of roughly 150,000.

TCRdb's copy holds only in-frame clones and misses some; the assay was immunoSEQ multiplex PCR. The profile shows tens of thousands of clones, approximately 88% of them singletons. This sample's time point: pretreatment peripheral blood. The V end was cut by 0 bases, the J end by 9 bases, with 12 bases between. The germline V gene has CDR1 ENHRY and CDR2 SYGVKD. The CDR3 loop spans 13 amino acids. The chain is built from TRBV10-3 and TRBJ2-7; maybe TRBD2 (5 bases). The material was PBMCs, obtained around atezolizumab (anti-PD-L1) treatment. The TCR was taken from a woman between 55 and 75 years old with urothelial cancer. This CDR3 is CAISESWTPTQYF. As DNA, the CDR3 is TGTGCCATCAGTGAGTCTTGGACTCCGACGCAGTACTTC.